Presented here are 18 T cell receptor beta chains from one specimen sequenced in a study of blood T cell repertoires in COVID-19. Generated by immunoSEQ multiplex PCR, the TCRdb table keeps only in-frame clones and is missing some. The profile shows 230,000 or so clones, roughly 84% of them singletons. The material sequenced was peripheral blood. The source of these receptors is a man aged 40-49 years with active or convalescent COVID-19.

This clone turned up a few times. V gene TRBV4-1 combines with J gene TRBJ1-2; D gene uncertain. The CDR3 is 15 amino acids. In germline, CDR1 is MGHRA, CDR2 YSYEKL. Deletions cut 4 bases from V and 3 bases from J, with 15 bases between. CDR3 sequence: CASSPLQRADYGYTF. CDR3 nucleotides: TGCGCCAGCAGCCCACTACAGAGGGCGGACTATGGCTACACCTTC.

This clone was found a few times. The chain couples TRBV2 to TRBJ1-4; 12 bases map to TRBD1. Looked up from germline, CDR1 is SNHLY and CDR2 is FYNNEI. The V gene end was trimmed by 5 bases and the J gene end by 7 bases; junction bases not matched to a gene: 5. The CDR3 covers 15 residues. The CDR3 protein is CASSPGQGAFEKLFF. CDR3 nucleotides: TGTGCCAGCAGTCCGGGACAGGGGGCGTTTGAAAAACTGTTTTTT. Drawing the rest from reference TRBV2 and TRBJ1-4, the complete variable domain is EPEVTQTPSHQVTQMGQEVILRCVPISNHLYFYWYRQILGQKVEFLVSFYNNEISEKSEIFDDQFSVERPDGSNFTLKIRSTKLEDSAMYFCASSPGQGAFEKLFFGSGTQLSVL.

The gene calls are TRBV5-3 and TRBJ2-7; 11 nucleotides match TRBD1. TRBV5-3 counts as an open reading frame of uncertain function. The V gene end was trimmed by 2 bases and the J gene end by 2 bases; junction bases not matched to a gene: 3. This CDR3 spans 15 amino acids. CDR3 sequence: CARSFWDRGTYEQYF. The CDR3 DNA follows: TGTGCCAGAAGCTTTTGGGACAGGGGGACCTACGAGCAGTACTTC.

The chain uses TRBV9 and TRBJ2-5; 8 positions agree with TRBD1. This CDR3 region has 14 residues. Germline V gene sequence: CDR1 SGDLS, CDR2 YYNGEE. V was clipped by 4 bases and J by 2 bases; unmatched bases: 4. CDR3 loop: CASSFGQGQETQYF. Written as DNA, the CDR3 is TGTGCCAGCAGCTTCGGACAGGGTCAAGAGACCCAGTACTTC.

V and J are TRBV10-1 and TRBJ2-3; 11 nucleotides agree with TRBD2. The V gene's germline CDR1 is WNHNN and CDR2 SYGVQD (reference sequence). V lost 6 bases and J lost 2; bases outside the gene matches: 10. This CDR3 has 17 residues. CDR3 nucleotide sequence: TGCGCCAGCAGCTCCGGGACTAGCGGTCCATCCACAGATACGCAGTATTTT. It specifies CASSSGTSGPSTDTQYF.

The chain couples TRBV4-1 to TRBJ1-4; the match to TRBD1 covers 10 bases. Germline assignment: CDR1 MGHRA and CDR2 YSYEKL. The CDR3 spans 16 residues. V was clipped by 3 bases and J by 8 bases; unmatched bases: 9. The CDR3: CASSHLEGQGLEKLFF. Here the CDR3 DNA reads TGCGCCAGCAGCCACCTGGAGGGACAGGGGTTAGAAAAACTGTTTTTT.

The chain uses TRBV5-6 and TRBJ2-7, with D perhaps matching TRBD1 (6 bases). The CDR3 loop spans 17 amino acids. Per germline, CDR1 SGHDT and CDR2 YYEEEE. V was shortened by 3 bases and J by 0 bases, with 19 bases between the two germline ends. The CDR3 nucleotides are TGTGCCAGCAGCTACTACGCGGACAGACTCCTCTCCTACGAGCAGTACTTC. The encoded protein is CASSYYADRLLSYEQYF.

The gene calls are TRBV30 and TRBJ2-3; TRBD1 matches at 10 bases. Germline CDR1 reads GTSNPN; CDR2 reads SVGIG (reference sequence). This CDR3 has 15 residues. The V and J ends lost 1 base and 7 bases, in that order; junction bases with no gene match: 8. CDR3: CAWSGMTGGANTQYF. CDR3 bases: TGTGCCTGGAGTGGAATGACAGGGGGCGCGAATACGCAGTATTTT.

The chain carries TRBV5-1 and TRBJ2-3; 10 positions match TRBD2. The length of the CDR3 is 16 residues. V gave up 4 bases and J gave up 2 bases; unmatched junction bases: 7. Germline CDR1 SGHRS, CDR2 YFSETQ. The CDR3 DNA reads as TGCGCCAGCAGCACCGAAGCGGGGGGGCCCACAGATACGCAGTATTTT. Protein sequence: CASSTEAGGPTDTQYF.

The chain uses TRBV2 and TRBJ1-1; 9 bases agree with TRBD1. The CDR3 runs 14 residues. J gave up 1 base and V 10 bases, and 7 bases lay outside the gene matches. CDR1 SNHLY and CDR2 FYNNEI come from the germline V gene. Here the CDR3 reads CATLGDRANTEAFF. The CDR3 DNA sequence: TGTGCCACCCTTGGGGACAGGGCGAACACTGAAGCTTTCTTT. The full variable domain, rest sourced from reference TRBV2 and TRBJ1-1, is EPEVTQTPSHQVTQMGQEVILRCVPISNHLYFYWYRQILGQKVEFLVSFYNNEISEKSEIFDDQFSVERPDGSNFTLKIRSTKLEDSAMYFCATLGDRANTEAFFGQGTRLTVV.

This chain connects TRBV6-1 to TRBJ1-1; the D gene is possibly TRBD1 (6 bases). The CDR3 has 19 amino acids. Trimming took 1 base from V and 1 from J, leaving 22 bases between them. CDR1 and CDR2 (germline): MNHNS, SASEGT. The CDR3 bases are TGTGCCAGCAGTGAAGGACGGTCGGGGACAATAGATAGGAACACTGAAGCTTTCTTT. Amino acid sequence: CASSEGRSGTIDRNTEAFF.

For the CDR3, the DNA is TGTGCCAGCAGCTTAGTCGCCGGGACTAGCGGAACAGATACGCAGTATTTT. Its translation: CASSLVAGTSGTDTQYF. The rearrangement joins TRBV11-3 to TRBJ2-3; 11 bases are shared with TRBD2. The CDR3 has 17 amino acids. After removal of 1 base from V and 3 bases from J, the junction contained 6 bases not matched to a gene. CDR1 is SGHNT and CDR2 is YENEEA in the germline V gene.

The gene calls are TRBV11-2 and TRBJ1-2; 12 bases line up with TRBD1. Germline V gives CDR1 SGHAT, CDR2 FQNNGV. The junction had 7 bases not matched to a gene; V was cut back by 1 base and J by 7 bases. The CDR3 is made up of 16 amino acids. The CDR3 DNA is TGTGCCAGCAGCTTAGCTGGGGGACAGGGGGCGCGTGGCTACACCTTC. This encodes CASSLAGGQGARGYTF.

J is TRBJ1-5 and V is TRBV6-7; 11 bases match TRBD1. TRBV6-7 is classed as an ORF, of uncertain function. The CDR3 consists of 15 residues. The ends lost 4 bases at V and 5 bases at J; junction bases unmatched: 4. The CDR3 region has the DNA TGTGCCAGCAGTTCCGGGACAGGGGGGCATCAGCCCCAGCATTTT. As protein: CASSSGTGGHQPQHF.

The chain is built from TRBV6-6 and TRBJ1-6; 12 positions agree with TRBD1. Unmatched junction bases numbered 8, after V lost 5 bases and J lost 9 bases. The length of the CDR3 is 16 residues. CDR1 and CDR2 from the germline V gene are MNHNY and SVGAGI (reference sequence). This CDR3 reads CASSPLRDRGLSPLHF. In nucleotides, the CDR3 is TGTGCCAGCAGTCCACTCCGGGACAGGGGGCTTTCACCCCTCCACTTT.

This clone has only a few counts. The chain carries TRBV28 and TRBJ1-3, with D tentatively TRBD1 (5 bases). CDR3 length: 19 amino acids. CDR1 MDHEN and CDR2 SYDVKM come from the germline V gene. The V end lost 5 bases, the J end lost 2 bases, and 25 bases lay between the germline ends. The CDR3, as DNA: TGTGCCAGCAGTCCCCGGGGGGGGACTGCTTGGGTCGCTGGAAACACCATATATTTT. Encoded protein: CASSPRGGTAWVAGNTIYF.

This rearrangement joins TRBV5-5 to TRBJ2-3, with 10 bases that match TRBD1. With V trimmed by 2 bases and J by 3 bases, 6 bases remained unmatched. This CDR3 is built from 16 residues. Germline-derived CDR1 and CDR2 are SGHKS and YYEKEE (reference sequence). The CDR3 spells CASSFRTGGGTDTQYF. The CDR3 bases are TGTGCCAGCAGCTTCCGGACAGGGGGAGGGACAGATACGCAGTATTTT.

The rearrangement joins TRBV7-2 to TRBJ1-1; D may be TRBD1 (6 bases). Germline assignment: CDR1 SGHTA and CDR2 FQGNSA. V lost 3 bases, J lost 6 bases, and 14 bases lay in between. The CDR3 consists of 14 residues. The CDR3 DNA reads TGTGCCAGCAGCTTTGGGGGCTGGACGGCTGAAGCTTTCTTT. It encodes CASSFGGWTAEAFF.